One and the same sample provided the 26 T cell receptor delta chains below, sequenced in a study of gamma-delta T cells after stem cell transplantation. TCRdb ran CATT on the RT-PCR reads. The sample records around 1,100 delta-chain clones, roughly 1.2% being singletons. Specimen: gamma-delta T cells. The receptors shown here come from a human donor. It is not recorded whose cells these are; they may come from a transplant donor.

In this sample, this clone turned up a few times. A far larger clone is one nucleotide away, so this likely arose from a read error. The rearrangement links TRDV2 to TRDJ1, with 11 bases that match TRDD3. There are 22 residues in the CDR3. The V gene's germline CDR1 is GEAIGNYY and CDR2 EKD. The DNA of the CDR3 is TGTGCCTATGACACTCTCCTACAGCTGGGGGATACTAAGTTTGCGGCCACCGATAAACTCATCTTT. This translates into CAYDTLLQLGDTKFAATDKLIF.

This clone qualifies as large. The chain combines TRDV2 with TRDJ1; 9 nucleotides agree with TRDD3. The CDR3 is made up of 20 amino acids. The V gene's germline CDR1 is GEAIGNYY and CDR2 EKD. With V trimmed by 0 bases and J by 0 bases, 16 bases remained unmatched. The CDR3 protein is CACDTVSPLGDKRDTDKLIF. The CDR3 nucleotides read TGTGCCTGTGACACCGTAAGTCCCTTGGGGGATAAAAGGGACACCGATAAACTCATCTTT.

This clone has just a few counts. TCRdb pairs this DNA with a much larger clone's protein that differs at residue 3, likely a read error; the protein shown was translated from the DNA. The chain recombines TRDV2 with TRDJ1, with 12 bases lining up with TRDD3. The CDR3 length is 19 residues. CDR1 and CDR2 from the germline V gene are GEAIGNYY and EKD. The CDR3 DNA is TGTGCCGGTGACCCAGTACTGGGGGATACTTTCCGGTACACCGATAAACTCATCTTT. It yields the protein CAGDPVLGDTFRYTDKLIF.

By sample share, this clone is large (0.1 to 1%). This sample includes further DNA sequences coding for the same CDR3. The chain recombines TRDV2 with TRDJ3; 9 bases are a match to TRDD3. Germline values: CDR1 GEAIGNYY, CDR2 EKD. With 0 bases clipped from V and 2 bases from J, the junction kept 13 bases outside the gene matches. This CDR3 is built from 21 residues. The CDR3 sequence: CACDTIVLGDLGPWDTRQMFF. As DNA, the CDR3 is TGTGCCTGTGACACCATCGTACTGGGGGACCTGGGACCCTGGGACACCCGACAGATGTTTTTC.

Judged by abundance, this clone is large (0.1 to 1%). V usage is TRDV2 and J usage is TRDJ1; 7 bases match TRDD3. CDR1 is GEAIGNYY, CDR2 EKD, per germline. Trimming cost V 2 bases and J 4 bases; bases outside gene matches: 18. This CDR3 has 18 residues. The CDR3 reads CACDILKGLGAVSDKLIF. The CDR3 DNA reads TGTGCCTGTGACATTTTGAAGGGGCTGGGGGCGGTCAGCGATAAACTCATCTTT.

The rearrangement links TRDV2 to TRDJ1, with 8 bases fitting TRDD3. CDR1 and CDR2 (germline): GEAIGNYY, EKD. The CDR3 spans 20 residues. V was clipped by 6 bases and J by 0 bases; unmatched bases: 23. CDR3 sequence: CACQPLRGTGGQSYTDKLIF. DNA of the CDR3: TGTGCCTGTCAACCCCTAAGGGGAACTGGGGGCCAATCGTACACCGATAAACTCATCTTT.

Only a few counts were recorded for this clone. The rearrangement links TRDV1 to TRDJ1; 7 positions agree with TRDD3. CDR1 is TSWWSYY and CDR2 is QGS in the germline V gene. J was trimmed by 0 bases and V by 3 bases; bases with no gene match: 13. The CDR3 runs 18 residues. The CDR3 region is CALGDGLGIGGYTDKLIF. In DNA, the CDR3 is TGTGCTCTTGGGGACGGTCTGGGGATAGGGGGGTACACCGATAAACTCATCTTT.

This clone was seen a few times. It is likely a read error: a sequence one base away is far more abundant. At the DNA level, this CDR3 is encoded by other sequences in the same sample as well. The chain is built from TRDV2 and TRDJ1; 9 bases are a match to TRDD3. Trimming cost V 3 bases and J 0 bases; bases outside gene matches: 16. This CDR3 comprises 19 residues. Germline V CDR1 and CDR2: GEAIGNYY, EKD. The chain's CDR3 is CACDRLLGDVGGYTDKLIF. In nucleotides, the CDR3 is TGTGCCTGTGACCGTTTACTGGGGGACGTGGGAGGTTACACCGATAAACTCATCTTT.

With respect to this clone: Given a far larger clone just one base away, this is likely a sequencing read error. Other DNA variants within this sample encode the same CDR3. The V and J genes are TRDV2 and TRDJ3, with 9 positions matching TRDD3. Germline-derived CDR1 and CDR2 are GEAIGNYY and EKD. The CDR3 extends over 18 amino acids. The CDR3 region has the DNA TGTGCCTGTGACACCGTACTGGGGGAAACCTGGGACACCCGACAGATGTTCTTC. It codes for CACDTVLGETWDTRQMFF.

A remark on this clone: With a much larger clone just one base away, this may be a read error. Other DNA sequences of this sample code for an identical CDR3. V usage is TRDV2 and J usage is TRDJ1; 8 nucleotides agree with TRDD3. CDR1 and CDR2 from the germline V gene are GEAIGNYY and EKD. J lost 1 base, V lost 0 bases, and 18 bases had no gene match. This CDR3 has 20 amino acids. CDR3 DNA: TGTGCCTGTGACACCGTACTTACTGGGGGCCACGAGAAGGGCACCGATAAACTCATCTTT. It encodes CACDTVLTGGHEKGTDKLIF.

This chain links TRDV2 with TRDJ1; no clear D. V dropped 1 base and J dropped 5 bases, with 19 bases sitting between them. Germline V gene data show CDR1 as GEAIGNYY and CDR2 as EKD. The CDR3 extends over 16 amino acids. The CDR3 coding sequence is TGTGCCTGTGACACGCTAGGGGCGAACGGAAGGGATAAACTCATCTTT. Its translation: CACDTLGANGRDKLIF.

With respect to this clone: The protein recorded in TCRdb matches a much larger clone and deviates from this DNA's translation at residue 4, suggesting a read error; the protein here is obtained by translating the DNA. V and J are TRDV2 and TRDJ3; maybe TRDD3 (6 bases). The CDR3 has 19 residues. The germline V gene has CDR1 GEAIGNYY and CDR2 EKD. The CDR3 coding sequence is TGTGCCTGTGGCACCGTCGGGGGAGCGAGCTCCTGGGACACCCGACAGATGTTTTTC. Amino acid sequence: CACGTVGGASSWDTRQMFF.

This clone was seen only a few times. A far larger clone is just one base off, so this is likely a read error. V and J are TRDV2 and TRDJ1, with TRDD3 identical over 10 bases. CDR1 is GEAIGNYY and CDR2 is EKD in the germline V gene. CDR3 length equals 18 residues. The CDR3 spells CACDTLSVLGDATGKLIF. CDR3 nucleotide sequence: TGTGCCTGTGACACCCTGTCCGTACTGGGGGATGCCACCGGTAAACTCATCTTT.

This clone was counted between two and nine times. Given a far larger clone just one base away, this is likely a sequencing read error. V gene TRDV2 combines with J gene TRDJ1, with TRDD3 matching over 7 bases. The CDR3 runs 15 residues. Trimming cost V 2 bases and J 0 bases; bases outside gene matches: 5. The germline V gene encodes CDR1 GEAIGNYY and CDR2 EKD. The CDR3, as DNA: TGTGCCTGTGACAAACTGGGGAAGCACACCGATAAACTCATCTTT. Translated: CACDKLGKHTDKLIF.

For this clone: This likely reflects a read error, since a far larger clone is one base away. V usage is TRDV2 and J usage is TRDJ1; 12 bases fit TRDD3. Germline V gene sequence: CDR1 GEAIGNYY, CDR2 EKD. The CDR3 is 20 residues long. V dropped 5 bases and J dropped 0; count of bases not matched to a gene: 18. The chain's CDR3 is CACGSLSILGDTHHTDKLIF. The CDR3, as DNA: TGTGCCTGTGGCTCTCTTTCGATCCTGGGGGATACGCACCACACCGATAAACTCATCTTT.

Concerning this clone: The mismatch at residue 5 between this DNA's translation and the TCRdb protein of a much larger clone likely reflects a read error; the protein shown is translated from the DNA. This chain uses TRDV2 with TRDJ2; the match to TRDD3 covers 12 bases. V trimming: 3 bases; J trimming: 2 bases; junction bases outside the gene matches: 9. The germline V gene encodes CDR1 GEAIGNYY and CDR2 EKD. The CDR3 length is 18 residues. The CDR3, as DNA: TGTGCCTGTGACGCGATTCTGGGGGATACGTCCTTGACAGCACAACTCTTCTTT. Amino acid sequence: CACDAILGDTSLTAQLFF.

Regarding this clone: This sequence is one base from a far larger clone and is likely a read error. This CDR3 is also generated by other DNA sequences in the sample. The V call is TRDV2, the J call TRDJ1, with TRDD3 matching over 7 bases. The CDR3 covers 14 residues. The germline V gene encodes CDR1 GEAIGNYY and CDR2 EKD. CDR3 amino acids: CACDTLGGTDKLIF. CDR3 nucleotides: TGTGCCTGTGACACGCTGGGGGGCACCGATAAACTTATCTTT.

This clone turned up a few times. This DNA translates differently at residue 12 from the TCRdb protein, which is that of a much larger clone; a read error is likely, and the protein shown is the DNA's own translation. J is TRDJ1 and V is TRDV2; maybe TRDD3 (6 bases). Germline V gives CDR1 GEAIGNYY, CDR2 EKD. The V gene lost 3 bases and the J gene lost 0 bases, with 25 bases spanning the gap. CDR3 length: 19 amino acids. CDR3 coding DNA: TGTGCCTGTGACGGTTTATCTGGGGATGCTCGACCTAACACCGATAAACTCATCTTT. Translated: CACDGLSGDARPNTDKLIF.

This clone was detected only a few times. The V call is TRDV2, the J call TRDJ1; 7 nucleotides agree with TRDD3. V lost 3 bases to trimming and J lost 0 bases; unmatched junction nucleotides: 18. Germline assignment: CDR1 GEAIGNYY and CDR2 EKD. The CDR3 spans 19 residues. CDR3 bases: TGTGCCTGTGACCCCCTTTCTGCCGAGACTGGGGAAAACACCGATAAACTCATCTTT. Its translation is CACDPLSAETGENTDKLIF.

There are a few counts of this clone. The chain has TRDV2 and TRDJ1; D may be TRDD2 (6 bases). The CDR3 has 15 amino acids. The ends were cut back, 0 bases at V and 11 bases at J, with 21 bases in the middle. Germline V CDR1 and CDR2: GEAIGNYY, EKD. In DNA form, the CDR3 reads TGTGCCTGTGACACCGTCTCCTACAACGATATCGAGCTCATCTTT. Amino acids: CACDTVSYNDIELIF.

This clone qualifies as large (0.1 to 1%). At the DNA level, this CDR3 is encoded by other sequences in the same sample as well. The chain uses TRDV2 and TRDJ1, with D perhaps matching TRDD3 (5 bases). The germline V and J ends were trimmed by 2 bases and 0 bases, with 24 bases remaining between them. Germline CDR1 and CDR2: GEAIGNYY and EKD. The CDR3 extends over 19 amino acids. In DNA, the CDR3 is TGTGCCTGTGACATCGTGGGGAACCAAGAGGGATCGTACACCGATAAACTCATCTTT. It encodes CACDIVGNQEGSYTDKLIF.

About this clone itself: TCRdb's listed protein matches a much larger clone and diverges from this DNA's translation at residue 3, likely through a read error; the protein shown comes from the DNA. The CDR3 region has the DNA TGTGCCCGTGACTCGTTACTGGGGAAAGATAAACTCATCTTT. Translated, it gives CARDSLLGKDKLIF. The chain carries TRDV2 and TRDJ1; 7 bases agree with TRDD3. Germline CDR1 reads GEAIGNYY; CDR2 reads EKD. The CDR3 loop spans 14 amino acids.

This clone occurred a few times. TCRdb lists the protein of a much larger clone for this DNA, which differs at residue 3, so this is likely a read error; the protein given here is translated from the DNA itself. The genes are TRDV2 and TRDJ1; 13 nucleotides agree with TRDD3. There are 15 residues in the CDR3. V lost 9 bases to trimming and J lost 0 bases; unmatched junction nucleotides: 6. Germline V lookup: CDR1 GEAIGNYY, CDR2 EKD. CDR3 DNA sequence: TGTGCCCGCACACTGGGGGATACGTACACCGATAAACTCATCTTT. Translated: CARTLGDTYTDKLIF.

Points on this clone: The mismatch at residue 7 between this DNA's translation and the TCRdb protein of a much larger clone likely reflects a read error; the protein shown is translated from the DNA. The sample has other DNA sequences that encode this CDR3 too. The chain couples TRDV2 to TRDJ1; TRDD2 or TRDD3 may be the D gene (5 bases each). Germline V gene sequence: CDR1 GEAIGNYY, CDR2 EKD. The CDR3 is made up of 19 amino acids. Trimming pared 0 bases from V and 3 bases from J, leaving 25 bases between. Here the CDR3 DNA reads TGTGCCTGTGACACCACTAGGGGAAAGCCCTTCGATGCCTCCGATAAACTCATCTTT. The encoded protein is CACDTTRGKPFDASDKLIF.

CDR3 sequence (DNA): TGTGCCTGTGACACCGTACTGGGGGATACCAGGGGGACAGCACAACTCTTCTTT. This encodes CACDTVLGDTRGTAQLFF. The chain is built from TRDV2 and TRDJ2; 12 bases agree with TRDD3. The CDR3 has 18 amino acids. Per germline, CDR1 GEAIGNYY and CDR2 EKD. The V gene end was trimmed by 0 bases and the J gene end by 4 bases; junction bases not matched to a gene: 8.

This clone was counted a few times. The likely explanation is a read error, given a far larger clone one base away. The sample contains more than one DNA sequence encoding this CDR3. The chain uses TRDV2 and TRDJ2, with 12 bases that match TRDD3. This CDR3 is 18 amino acids long. Germline V CDR1 and CDR2: GEAIGNYY, EKD. DNA of the CDR3: TGTGCCTGTGACACGATTCTGGGGGATACGTCCTTGACAGCGCAACTCTTCTTT. Amino acids: CACDTILGDTSLTAQLFF.